This T cell receptor (beta chain) was sequenced in a study of human T cells and chemical hapten exposure. Turning to the study itself: Recorded diagnoses among the mostly female patients were alopecia areata, totalis or universalis.

Study-level findings and limits: Expanded TCRs made up significantly more big CDR3 similarity clusters than controls did.

Concerning this clonotype itself: The antigen remains unidentified.

The time point here: pre-sensitization, week 0. Stated treatment: therapeutic diphenylcyclopropenone sensitization with weekly scalp DPC. CDR1 is KGHDR, CDR2 SFDVKD, per germline. V shed 7 bases, J shed 4 bases, and the junction held 6 bases outside the gene matches. The CDR3 is 13 amino acids. Within the library, unique molecular identifiers were attached to each individual cDNA molecule. Via MiXCR, TCRdb re-called the RACE reads, giving one row per CDR3 protein. The sample comprises 280,000 or so distinct CDR3 sequences, just under 8% of which are singletons, and 0.9% to 1.5% rests with the top ten.

The V gene is TRBV24-1, the J gene TRBJ2-7; 7 positions match TRBD1. The TCR was taken from a man aged 18 to 30 with alopecia areata. Some clones in this sample may be carry-over from other donors' samples. This sample comprised whole blood, obtained in connection with sensitization to the hapten diphenylcyclopropenone (DPC). CDR3 coding DNA: TGTGCCACCAGGAACAGGGGCTGTTACGAGCAGTACGTC. This codes for CATRNRGCYEQYV.